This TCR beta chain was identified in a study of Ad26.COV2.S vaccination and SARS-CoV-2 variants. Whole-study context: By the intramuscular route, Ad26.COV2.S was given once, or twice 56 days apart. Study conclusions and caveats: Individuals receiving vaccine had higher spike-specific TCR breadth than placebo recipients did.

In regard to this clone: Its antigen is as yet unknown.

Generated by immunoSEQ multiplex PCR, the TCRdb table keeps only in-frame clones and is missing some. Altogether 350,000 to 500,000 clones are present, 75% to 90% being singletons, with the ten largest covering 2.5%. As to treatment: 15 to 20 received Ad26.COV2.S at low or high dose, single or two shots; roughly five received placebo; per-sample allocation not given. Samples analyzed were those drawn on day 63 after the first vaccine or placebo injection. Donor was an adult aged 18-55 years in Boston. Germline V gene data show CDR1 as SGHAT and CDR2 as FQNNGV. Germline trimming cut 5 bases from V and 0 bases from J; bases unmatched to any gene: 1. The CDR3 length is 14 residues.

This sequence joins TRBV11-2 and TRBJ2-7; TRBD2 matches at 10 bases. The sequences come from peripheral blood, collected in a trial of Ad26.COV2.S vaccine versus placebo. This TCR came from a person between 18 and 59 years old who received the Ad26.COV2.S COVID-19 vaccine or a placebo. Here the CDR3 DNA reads TGTGCCAGCAGCCGGACTAGCGGCTCCTACGAGCAGTACTTC. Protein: CASSRTSGSYEQYF.